The 20 T cell receptor beta chains given below trace back to one sample, sequenced in a study of T-cell memory formation after mild COVID-19. One entry per CDR3 protein, called by TCRdb with MiXCR from the 5' RACE reads. The profile shows about 290,000 distinct CDR3 sequences, about 20% of them singletons. Sequences were obtained from PBMCs or a T cell subset sorted from them (not recorded which). These receptor sequences come from a man between 18 and 35 years old who had mild COVID-19 (a few samples of this study predate the infection). Cell type and time point are not known.

Ten or more counts support this clonotype. V gene TRBV9 combines with J gene TRBJ2-5, with TRBD1 as a possible D gene (7 bases). The CDR3 extends over 14 amino acids. Germline V gene lookup returns CDR1 SGDLS and CDR2 YYNGEE. Deletions cut 0 bases from V and 2 bases from J, with 8 bases between. In DNA, the CDR3 is TGTGCCAGCAGCGTAGCAGGGGGGCAAGAGACCCAGTACTTC. This gives the protein CASSVAGGQETQYF.

A few counts support this clonotype. The chain employs TRBV7-2 and TRBJ2-3; possibly TRBD2 for D (5 bases). The CDR3 runs to 17 residues. In germline, CDR1 is SGHTA, CDR2 FQGNSA. V lost 5 bases and J lost 0, with 18 bases in between. DNA for the CDR3: TGTGCCAGCAGCCCACCAAGAGAGGGCTCTAGCACAGATACGCAGTATTTT. This translates into CASSPPREGSSTDTQYF.

The V call is TRBV6-2 or TRBV6-3, the J call TRBJ2-3; D remains unclear. Germline CDR1 is MNHEY and CDR2 is SVGEGT. The CDR3 extends over 13 amino acids. The V gene lost 2 bases and the J gene lost 3 bases, with 6 bases spanning the gap. CDR3 residues: CASSYQVTDTQYF. The CDR3 DNA is TGTGCCAGCAGTTACCAAGTTACAGATACGCAGTATTTT.

This clonotype was detected only a few times. V gene TRBV12-3 or TRBV12-4 combines with J gene TRBJ2-1, with 9 bases identical to TRBD2. The CDR3 consists of 14 residues. V gave up 6 bases and J gave up 6 bases; unmatched junction bases: 6. The CDR3 loop is CASRLTSGSNEQFF. The CDR3 coding sequence is TGTGCCAGCAGATTGACTAGCGGATCCAATGAGCAGTTCTTC.

The V call is TRBV6-2 or TRBV6-3, the J call TRBJ2-7; 7 bases are shared with TRBD2. The CDR3 sequence is 13 residues long. Trimming took 4 bases from V and 1 from J; bases not matched to a gene: 1. Germline-derived CDR1 and CDR2 are MNHEY and SVGEGT. CDR3 sequence (DNA): TGTGCCAGCAGTTCGGGGGGATCCTACGAGCAGTACGTC. As protein: CASSSGGSYEQYV.

This clonotype was counted ten times or more. The chain employs TRBV5-1 and TRBJ2-5, with 10 bases identical to TRBD2. The CDR3 contains 15 residues. J was trimmed by 3 bases and V by 0 bases; bases with no gene match: 2. From germline, CDR1 is SGHRS and CDR2 YFSETQ. In DNA form, the CDR3 reads TGCGCCAGCAGCTTGGATCTAGCGGGGGAAGAGACCCAGTACTTC. This gives the protein CASSLDLAGEETQYF.

This clonotype was seen at least ten times. The rearrangement joins TRBV7-8 to TRBJ2-3, with 13 bases identical to TRBD2. With 5 bases clipped from V and 1 base from J, the junction kept 3 bases outside the gene matches. CDR1 and CDR2 from the germline V gene are SGHVS and FQNEAQ. The CDR3 spans 16 residues. The CDR3 reads CASSPGLAGGTDTQYF. CDR3 in DNA: TGTGCCAGCAGCCCCGGACTAGCGGGGGGCACAGATACGCAGTATTTT. Complete variable domain (other parts from reference TRBV7-8 and TRBJ2-3): GAGVSQSPRYKVAKRGQDVALRCDPISGHVSLFWYQQALGQGPEFLTYFQNEAQLDKSGLPSDRFFAERPEGSVSTLKIQRTQQEDSAVYLCASSPGLAGGTDTQYFGPGTRLTVL.

The chain combines TRBV7-3 with TRBJ2-3, with 12 bases matching TRBD2. CDR1 and CDR2 (germline): SGHTA, FQGTGA. The CDR3 covers 18 residues. V shed 4 bases and J 5 bases; nucleotides not matched to a gene: 13. The CDR3 DNA reads TGTGCCAGCAGCTCCCCGGTTGGACTAGCGGGGAGAAAAGATACGCAGTATTTT. Its protein product is CASSSPVGLAGRKDTQYF. The full variable domain, completed using reference TRBV7-3 and TRBJ2-3, is GAGVSQTPSNKVTEKGKYVELRCDPISGHTALYWYRQSLGQGPEFLIYFQGTGAADDSGLPNDRFFAVRPEGSVSTLKIQRTERGDSAVYLCASSSPVGLAGRKDTQYFGPGTRLTVL.

Many counts were recorded for this clonotype. This chain connects TRBV6-1 to TRBJ2-7; tentative D call: TRBD2 (7 bases). CDR3 length equals 14 residues. The ends were cut back, 7 bases at V and 1 base at J, with 14 bases in the middle. The V gene's germline CDR1 is MNHNS and CDR2 SASEGT. CDR3 bases: TGTGCCAGCACCGAGCGGGACACTTCCTACGAGCAGTACGTC. Protein product: CASTERDTSYEQYV.

V is TRBV6-2 or TRBV6-3 and J is TRBJ2-6, with TRBD1 as a possible D gene (5 bases). The germline V gene has CDR1 MNHEY and CDR2 SVGEGT. Deletions cut 10 bases from V and 3 bases from J, with 13 bases between. The CDR3 spans 14 residues. CDR3 protein: CATRQGFGANVLTF. The CDR3 coding sequence is TGTGCCACCCGGCAGGGTTTTGGGGCCAACGTCCTGACTTTC.

This chain links TRBV7-3 with TRBJ2-2, with D possibly being TRBD1 (5 bases). The CDR3 spans 15 residues. The ends were cut back, 0 bases at V and 0 bases at J, with 5 bases in the middle. CDR1 is SGHTA and CDR2 is FQGTGA in the germline V gene. This CDR3 reads CASSLTRANTGELFF. Here the CDR3 DNA reads TGTGCCAGCAGCTTAACCAGGGCGAACACCGGGGAGCTGTTTTTT.

This clonotype was seen a single time. The genes are TRBV4-3 and TRBJ1-5; unclear D gene. Trimming removed 0 bases from V and 5 bases from J, with 5 bases in between. The CDR3 is 13 residues long. From germline, CDR1 is LGHNA and CDR2 YSLEER. CDR3 in DNA: TGCGCCAGCAGCCAAGATGGGTATCAGCCCCAGCATTTT. This gives the protein CASSQDGYQPQHF.

This clonotype was seen only once. The chain joins TRBV4-2 to TRBJ1-5; D is perhaps TRBD1 (5 bases). Germline-derived CDR1 and CDR2 are LGHNA and YNFKEQ. Trimming took 1 base from V and 7 from J, leaving 17 bases between them. CDR3 size: 16 residues. This chain's CDR3 is CASSQGGVASRQPQHF. The CDR3 DNA is TGTGCCAGCAGCCAAGGGGGGGTAGCCAGCCGGCAGCCCCAGCATTTT.

The chain has TRBV4-2 and TRBJ2-5; TRBD1 aligns across 8 bases. From germline, CDR1 is LGHNA and CDR2 YNFKEQ. Trimming took 8 bases from V and 5 from J; bases not matched to a gene: 4. The CDR3 runs 12 residues. The CDR3 DNA reads TGTGCCAGCCAGGACAGGGCCGAGACCCAGTACTTC. Translating it yields CASQDRAETQYF.

V usage is TRBV7-9 and J usage is TRBJ2-7; 8 bases align to TRBD2. V shed 5 bases, J shed 5 bases, and the junction held 5 bases outside the gene matches. The CDR3 covers 13 residues. From germline, CDR1 is SEHNR and CDR2 FQNEAQ (reference sequence). The CDR3 spells CASSTRLANEQYF. The CDR3 DNA follows: TGTGCCAGCAGCACCAGACTAGCGAACGAGCAGTACTTC.

In its sample, this clonotype was seen once. This sequence joins TRBV6-1 and TRBJ1-6; D remains unclear. Germline V gives CDR1 MNHNS, CDR2 SASEGT. The CDR3 covers 15 residues. Trimming took off 7 bases at V and 6 bases at J, with 16 bases between the two ends. The CDR3 is CASMTGPFPNSPLHF. The DNA of the CDR3 is TGTGCCAGCATGACCGGACCTTTCCCTAATTCACCCCTCCACTTT.

The chain links TRBV12-3 or TRBV12-4 to TRBJ1-1, with D perhaps TRBD1 (6 bases). Trimming left V 3 bases short and J 6 bases short, with 11 bases between. The CDR3 sequence is 13 residues long. The CDR3: CASSLRGGAEAFF. The CDR3 bases are TGTGCCAGCAGTTTGAGGGGGGGGGCTGAAGCTTTCTTT.

The V and J genes are TRBV24-1 and TRBJ2-3; D tentatively reads TRBD1 or TRBD2 (6 bases each). V was pared by 8 bases and J by 2 bases, with 7 bases between. The CDR3 has 12 residues. Germline V gene sequence: CDR1 KGHDR, CDR2 SFDVKD. CDR3 residues: CATTGATDTQYF. As DNA, the CDR3 is TGTGCCACCACGGGGGCCACAGATACGCAGTATTTT.

J is TRBJ2-3 and V is TRBV11-1; 8 positions match TRBD2. CDR1 and CDR2 (germline): SGHAT, FQDESV (reference sequence). J gave up 3 bases and V 0 bases, and 5 bases lay outside the gene matches. This CDR3 is 16 amino acids long. The CDR3 region has the DNA TGTGCCAGCAGCTTAGCTACGGGGGGGCGGACAGATACGCAGTATTTT. It is translated as CASSLATGGRTDTQYF.

This clonotype was observed a handful of times. The J gene is TRBJ1-1, the V gene TRBV7-9, with D possibly matching TRBD1 (5 bases). Per germline, CDR1 SEHNR and CDR2 FQNEAQ (reference sequence). Trimming took 5 bases from V and 3 from J, leaving 10 bases between them. The CDR3 totals 13 residues. CDR3 coding DNA: TGTGCCAGCAGCCCGACAGAACACACTGAAGCTTTCTTT. Protein product: CASSPTEHTEAFF.